The 32 T cell receptor beta chains reported below all come from one sample, sequenced in a study of type 1 and type 2 diabetes patients. PCR was run on genomic DNA. A primer set of 30 forward and 13 reverse primers amplified the CDR3. Using its own MiXCR run on the multiplex PCR reads, TCRdb lists one record per CDR3 protein. The sample includes about 250,000 distinct CDR3 sequences, around 47% of them seen just once. Sequencing used peripheral blood mononuclear cells (PBMCs). The receptors stem from a young man with type 2 diabetes.

This clonotype has only a few counts. This chain joins TRBV7-9 and TRBJ1-5; D is perhaps TRBD1 (5 bases). The CDR3 extends over 13 amino acids. With 4 bases removed from V and 6 bases from J, the gap between germline ends came to 10 bases. Germline V gene lookup returns CDR1 SEHNR and CDR2 FQNEAQ (reference sequence). The CDR3 region is CASSWGEGQPQHF. The CDR3 coding sequence is TGTGCCAGCAGCTGGGGGGAGGGTCAGCCCCAGCATTTT.

This clonotype was counted between two and nine times. The V and J genes are TRBV9 and TRBJ1-2; possible D gene TRBD1, 6 bases. Per germline, CDR1 SGDLS and CDR2 YYNGEE. The ends were cut back, 0 bases at V and 3 bases at J, with 6 bases in the middle. The CDR3 consists of 13 residues. The CDR3 bases are TGTGCCAGCAGCGTAGGGACAGACTATGGCTACACCTTC. Amino acid sequence: CASSVGTDYGYTF.

This chain links TRBV20-1 with TRBJ2-7, with 9 bases aligning to TRBD1. V lost 4 bases, J lost 2 bases, and 9 bases stayed unmatched. This CDR3 has 15 residues. In germline, CDR1 is DFQATT, CDR2 SNEGSKA (reference sequence). In DNA, the CDR3 is TGCAGTGCTATCCGCGGGACAGGGCGTCCCTACGAGCAGTACTTC. This codes for CSAIRGTGRPYEQYF.

Remarks on this clonotype: Without the conserved terminal phenylalanine or tryptophan, this CDR3 likely stems from a read error. The V call is TRBV20-1, the J call TRBJ2-1; 10 positions match TRBD1. The germline CDR1 and CDR2 sequences are DFQATT and SNEGSKA (reference sequence). This CDR3 is 14 amino acids long. V was pared by 5 bases and J by 5 bases, with 6 bases of the junction left unmatched. Here the CDR3 DNA reads TGCAGTGCTGCTGGGACAGGGGTCCACAATGAGCAGTTCATC. This encodes CSAAGTGVHNEQFI.

The chain has TRBV7-3 and TRBJ2-1; TRBD1 aligns across 9 bases. The V and J ends lost 1 base and 5 bases, in that order; junction bases with no gene match: 6. This CDR3 region has 16 residues. Germline V CDR1 and CDR2: SGHTA, FQGTGA. CDR3 nucleotides: TGTGCCAGCAGCTTAATAGACAGGGGGAACGACAATGAGCAGTTCTTC. It specifies CASSLIDRGNDNEQFF.

The CDR3 is CAWNGGSYEQYF. For the CDR3, the DNA is TGTGCCTGGAACGGCGGCTCCTACGAGCAGTACTTC. The rearrangement uses TRBV30 and TRBJ2-7; D not certain. The germline CDR1 and CDR2 sequences are GTSNPN and SVGIG (reference sequence). V was trimmed by 4 bases and J by 0 bases, leaving 7 bases between them. This CDR3 has 12 amino acids.

V gene TRBV7-2 combines with J gene TRBJ1-5; 9 bases are shared with TRBD1. In germline, CDR1 is SGHTA, CDR2 FQGNSA. The CDR3 runs 15 residues. Trimming took 1 base from V and 5 from J; bases not matched to a gene: 3. The CDR3 loop reads CASSLGTGVDQPQHF. Here the CDR3 DNA reads TGTGCCAGCAGCTTAGGGACAGGGGTTGATCAGCCCCAGCATTTT.

Worth noting for this clonotype: The junction departs from germline at one end; a sequencing error may be responsible. This chain uses TRBV10-3 with TRBJ2-7; TRBD1 agrees at 7 bases. The germline V gene encodes CDR1 ENHRY and CDR2 SYGVKD. The CDR3 is 15 amino acids. CDR3 region: CVISEGAGRIDEQYF. CDR3 coding DNA: TGTGTCATCAGTGAGGGGGCAGGGCGGATTGACGAGCAGTACTTC.

The V gene is TRBV29-1, the J gene TRBJ2-7; no clear D. There are 14 residues in the CDR3. V lost 1 base, J lost 7 bases, and 17 bases lay in between. Germline V lookup: CDR1 SQVTM, CDR2 ANQGSEA. CDR3: CSVEGGVLIGEQYF. CDR3 nucleotides: TGCAGCGTTGAAGGTGGGGTCCTGATTGGGGAGCAGTACTTC.

There are a few counts of this clonotype. The chain uses TRBV2 and TRBJ2-7; possibly TRBD2 for D (5 bases). The CDR3 is 13 amino acids. The V end lost 6 bases, the J end lost 6 bases, and 15 bases lay between the germline ends. Per germline, CDR1 SNHLY and CDR2 FYNNEI. DNA of the CDR3: TGTGCCAGCAGACCGGAGGTCTCCAGCGAGCAGTACTTC. It codes for CASRPEVSSEQYF.

This clonotype was seen many times. The chain recombines TRBV12-3 or TRBV12-4 with TRBJ2-7; D tentatively fits TRBD1 or TRBD2 (5 bases each). V gave up 6 bases and J gave up 9 bases, with 15 bases separating them. There are 12 residues in the CDR3. CDR3 DNA: TGTGCCAGCAGCCTACGAGGGGCGGGGCAGTACTTC. It translates to CASSLRGAGQYF.

This chain joins TRBV4-1 and TRBJ1-2; no clear D gene. V was trimmed by 0 bases and J by 9 bases, leaving 8 bases between them. Per germline, CDR1 MGHRA and CDR2 YSYEKL. This CDR3 has 12 amino acids. The CDR3 sequence: CASSQERRSYTF. The CDR3 DNA is TGCGCCAGCAGCCAAGAACGAAGGAGCTACACCTTC.

This clonotype was picked up many times. The rearrangement joins TRBV9 to TRBJ2-1; perhaps TRBD1 as D (6 bases). Germline values: CDR1 SGDLS, CDR2 YYNGEE. Deletions cut 0 bases from V and 0 bases from J, with 7 bases between. There are 15 residues in the CDR3. CDR3 region: CASSVEDSSYNEQFF. CDR3 sequence (DNA): TGTGCCAGCAGCGTAGAGGACAGCTCCTACAATGAGCAGTTCTTC.

This clonotype was seen once. A much bigger clone sits one base away, suggesting this may be a read error. The gene calls are TRBV10-3 and TRBJ2-2; D possibly corresponds to TRBD2 (5 bases). The CDR3 sequence is 13 residues long. Germline V gene data show CDR1 as ENHRY and CDR2 as SYGVKD. The DNA for the CDR3 is TGTGCCATCCGACGGGCGAACACCGGGGAGCTGTCTTTT. Protein product: CAIRRANTGELSF.

This clonotype was picked up many times. This rearrangement joins TRBV19 to TRBJ1-1, with 7 bases identical to TRBD1. Germline CDR1 reads LNHDA; CDR2 reads SQIVND (reference sequence). V trimming: 5 bases; J trimming: 5 bases; junction bases outside the gene matches: 2. CDR3 length: 12 amino acids. In nucleotides, the CDR3 is TGTGCCAGTAGTCAGGGGGGGACTGAAGCTTTCTTT. Its translation is CASSQGGTEAFF.

This clonotype occurred once. This chain joins TRBV6-5 and TRBJ2-4, with D perhaps TRBD1 (6 bases). CDR3 length equals 16 residues. Germline CDR1 and CDR2: MNHEY and SVGAGI. V lost 4 bases to trimming and J lost 0 bases, with 13 bases between them. The CDR3 sequence is CASSFWTVIAKNIQYF. DNA for the CDR3: TGTGCCAGCAGTTTTTGGACAGTTATAGCCAAAAACATTCAGTACTTC.

This chain connects TRBV7-2 to TRBJ2-5; perhaps D is TRBD1 or TRBD2 (5 bases each). This CDR3 has 17 residues. The V end was cut by 5 bases, the J end by 1 base, with 20 bases between. Per germline, CDR1 SGHTA and CDR2 FQGNSA. The CDR3 region is CASSRKTPGRFQETQYF. CDR3 in DNA: TGTGCCAGCAGCCGGAAAACCCCAGGGAGATTCCAAGAGACCCAGTACTTC.

To note about this clonotype: Germline is not matched at one junction end, which may reflect a read error. The V gene is TRBV10-2, the J gene TRBJ2-1; D is ambiguous. CDR3 size: 11 residues. CDR1 WSHSY and CDR2 SAAADI come from the germline V gene. The CDR3 protein is CASESYNEQFF. The CDR3 bases are TGTGCCAGCGAGAGCTACAATGAGCAGTTCTTC.

The chain joins TRBV5-1 to TRBJ1-1; the D gene is possibly TRBD1 (5 bases). Germline V lookup: CDR1 SGHRS, CDR2 YFSETQ. The V end was cut by 0 bases, the J end by 0 bases, with 9 bases between. This CDR3 is built from 15 residues. CDR3 sequence reads: CASSLGQGMNTEAFF. The CDR3 nucleotides read TGCGCCAGCAGCTTGGGCCAGGGTATGAACACTGAAGCTTTCTTT.

The chain combines TRBV7-3 with TRBJ2-7; tentatively, D is TRBD1 (6 bases). The J call may be faulty, since TRBJ2-1 better matches the DNA end. The length of the CDR3 is 13 residues. Per germline, CDR1 SGHTA and CDR2 FQGTGA. CDR3 nucleotide sequence: TGTGCCAGCAGCTTGACAGGAACCCATGAGCAGTTCTTC. Residues: CASSLTGTHEQFF.

This chain uses TRBV7-2 with TRBJ1-1; D remains unclear. The CDR3 consists of 14 residues. Germline lookup yields CDR1 SGHTA and CDR2 FQGNSA. Trimming took 3 bases from V and 1 from J, leaving 9 bases between them. This CDR3 reads CASSLPPENTEAFF. The CDR3 DNA reads TGTGCCAGCAGCTTGCCTCCGGAGAACACTGAAGCTTTCTTT. Full variable domain (remainder filled in from reference TRBV7-2 and TRBJ1-1): GAGVSQSPSNKVTEKGKDVELRCDPISGHTALYWYRQSLGQGLEFLIYFQGNSAPDKSGLPSDRFSAERTGGSVSTLTIQRTQQEDSAVYLCASSLPPENTEAFFGQGTRLTVV.

Only a few counts were recorded for this clonotype. The CDR3 region has the DNA TGTGCCAGCAGTATACAGGGGGCCGAAGAGACCCAGTACTTC. The encoded protein is CASSIQGAEETQYF. The chain combines TRBV6-5 with TRBJ2-5, with TRBD1 matching 9 bases. CDR1 and CDR2 from the germline V gene are MNHEY and SVGAGI. The junction had 4 bases not matched to a gene; V was cut back by 5 bases and J by 3 bases. The CDR3 extends over 14 amino acids.

Details on this clonotype: A much larger clone lies a single base off, so this may be a read error. The rearrangement links TRBV25-1 to TRBJ1-2; the D gene is possibly TRBD1 (5 bases). V was trimmed by 3 bases and J by 4 bases, leaving 6 bases between them. This CDR3 has 12 residues. Germline CDR1 reads MGHDK; CDR2 reads SYGVNS. The CDR3 loop is CASSDGAYGYTF. The CDR3 DNA reads as TGTGCCAGCAGTGACGGGGCCTATGGCTACACCTTC.

A few counts support this clonotype. V and J are TRBV9 and TRBJ2-3; maybe TRBD2 (7 bases). Between the trimmed V and J ends, which lost 3 bases and 3 bases, there was a span of 11 bases. Germline assignment: CDR1 SGDLS and CDR2 YYNGEE. This CDR3 region has 14 residues. The CDR3 sequence is CASSEGGGTDTQYF. Written as DNA, the CDR3 is TGTGCCAGCAGCGAGGGAGGGGGAACAGATACGCAGTATTTT.

This sequence joins TRBV20-1 and TRBJ2-1, with 10 bases aligning to TRBD1. CDR3 length: 13 residues. Trimming removed 5 bases from V and 5 bases from J; junction bases left unmatched: 3. CDR1 is DFQATT, CDR2 SNEGSKA, per germline (reference sequence). DNA for the CDR3: TGCAGTGCTGAGGGACAGGGGCACAATGAGCAGTTCTTC. Translation: CSAEGQGHNEQFF.

In this sample, this clonotype turned up a few times. The gene calls are TRBV14 and TRBJ2-7; D is unresolved. Trimming shortened V by 3 bases and J by 4 bases, and 7 bases separated the two germline ends. The V gene's germline CDR1 is SGHDN and CDR2 FVKESK. CDR3 length: 12 residues. CDR3 bases: TGTGCCAGCAGCCATTTAGGGTACGAGCAGTACTTC. Encoded protein: CASSHLGYEQYF.

V is TRBV6-6 and J is TRBJ2-3; 7 nucleotides align to TRBD2. Germline trimming cut 2 bases from V and 0 bases from J; bases unmatched to any gene: 5. The CDR3 totals 16 residues. Germline CDR1 MNHNY, CDR2 SVGAGI (reference sequence). In DNA, the CDR3 is TGTGCCAGCAGTTACCTCGGCGGGGGAAGCACAGATACGCAGTATTTT. Residues: CASSYLGGGSTDTQYF.

This clonotype was recorded once. The chain carries TRBV19 and TRBJ2-1; D might be TRBD2 (6 bases). CDR1 and CDR2 (germline): LNHDA, SQIVND (reference sequence). The CDR3 is 15 amino acids. With 5 bases removed from V and 4 bases from J, the gap between germline ends came to 15 bases. The CDR3 reads CASSSSGVSYNEQFF. CDR3 bases: TGTGCCAGTAGTTCCTCGGGAGTATCGTACAATGAGCAGTTCTTC. Filled out from reference TRBV19 and TRBJ2-1, the complete variable domain reads DGGITQSPKYLFRKEGQNVTLSCEQNLNHDAMYWYRQDPGQGLRLIYYSQIVNDFQKGDIAEGYSVSREKKESFPLTVTSAQKNPTAFYLCASSSSGVSYNEQFFGPGTRLTVL.

V usage is TRBV7-9 and J usage is TRBJ2-7; the D is unclear. CDR1 is SEHNR and CDR2 is FQNEAQ in the germline V gene (reference sequence). Trimming stripped 4 bases from V and 4 bases from J, with 11 bases between. The CDR3 runs 13 residues. The CDR3 DNA reads as TGTGCCAGCAGCTCCACCAGACGGTACGAGCAGTACTTC. Its translation: CASSSTRRYEQYF.

This clonotype was counted ten times or more. The chain uses TRBV2 and TRBJ1-2, with D possibly matching TRBD1 (6 bases). Germline V gene lookup returns CDR1 SNHLY and CDR2 FYNNEI. The CDR3 loop spans 13 amino acids. With 4 bases removed from V and 8 bases from J, the gap between germline ends came to 14 bases. CDR3 residues: CASSVTGAEGYTF. The DNA for the CDR3 is TGTGCCAGCAGTGTGACGGGGGCGGAAGGCTACACCTTC.

The chain is built from TRBV14 and TRBJ2-7; D uncertain. CDR1 is SGHDN and CDR2 is FVKESK in the germline V gene. The CDR3 is made up of 12 amino acids. V was shortened by 4 bases and J by 10 bases, with 14 bases between the two germline ends. CDR3 coding DNA: TGTGCCAGCAGCCCCTATGGGTGGGTTCAGTACTTC. It encodes CASSPYGWVQYF.

This clonotype was observed many times. The genes are TRBV2 and TRBJ2-7; unclear D gene. CDR1 and CDR2 (germline): SNHLY, FYNNEI. This CDR3 comprises 14 residues. V was clipped by 6 bases and J by 0 bases, with 12 bases between them. The CDR3: CASRVDVASYEQYF. The CDR3 DNA reads as TGTGCCAGCAGGGTGGACGTAGCCTCCTACGAGCAGTACTTC.